These 11 T cell receptor beta chains share one sample of origin, sequenced in a study of blood T cell repertoires in COVID-19. Measured with immunoSEQ multiplex PCR; TCRdb has only the in-frame clones, and not every one. Of roughly 45,000 clones in the sample, 93% were seen once. The material sequenced was peripheral blood. The source is a man aged 55 to 70 with COVID-19, enrolled during active disease.

The chain is built from TRBV28 and TRBJ2-1; 10 bases are a match to TRBD2. Germline V gene sequence: CDR1 MDHEN, CDR2 SYDVKM. The V gene end was trimmed by 5 bases and the J gene end by 6 bases; junction bases not matched to a gene: 22. The CDR3 is made up of 20 amino acids. This chain's CDR3 is CASSSLSALSGRGGGNEQFF. The DNA for the CDR3 is TGTGCCAGCAGTAGTTTATCCGCCCTAAGCGGGAGGGGGGGAGGCAATGAGCAGTTCTTC.

The rearrangement uses TRBV6-5 and TRBJ1-3, with TRBD1 matching over 8 bases. V was pared by 6 bases and J by 10 bases, with 14 bases of the junction left unmatched. Germline CDR1 and CDR2: MNHEY and SVGAGI. The CDR3 extends over 15 amino acids. The CDR3: CASRRTGQYKGTIYF. The CDR3 DNA sequence: TGTGCCAGCAGGAGGACAGGGCAATATAAAGGGACCATATATTTT.

The chain recombines TRBV5-1 with TRBJ1-2; TRBD1 is a possible D gene (5 bases). Trimming stripped 4 bases from V and 3 bases from J, with 16 bases between. Per germline, CDR1 SGHRS and CDR2 YFSETQ. CDR3 length equals 15 residues. The CDR3 here is CASSRRGGGDYGYTF. The DNA of the CDR3 is TGCGCCAGCAGCAGGAGGGGAGGCGGCGACTATGGCTACACCTTC.

The CDR3 reads CASSHLIGAPEAFF. The CDR3 DNA follows: TGTGCCAGCAGCCACTTAATCGGTGCTCCTGAAGCTTTCTTT. This chain connects TRBV5-4 to TRBJ1-1; D is undetermined. CDR3 length: 14 amino acids. Trimming stripped 4 bases from V and 6 bases from J, with 16 bases between. Germline-derived CDR1 and CDR2 are SGHNT and YYREEE (reference sequence). Together with reference TRBV5-4 and TRBJ1-1, the CDR3 gives the full variable domain: ETGVTQSPTHLIKTRGQQVTLRCSSQSGHNTVSWYQQALGQGPQFIFQYYREEENGRGNFPPRFSGLQFPNYSSELNVNALELDDSALYLCASSHLIGAPEAFFGQGTRLTVV.

This CDR3 is CASGTGNGYTF. The CDR3 bases are TGTGCCAGCGGGACAGGGAACGGCTACACCTTC. This chain joins TRBV13 and TRBJ1-2; 9 bases align to TRBD1. The CDR3 is made up of 11 amino acids. Germline-derived CDR1 and CDR2 are PRHDT and FYEKMQ (reference sequence). V lost 8 bases and J lost 8; bases outside the gene matches: 3.

This chain links TRBV3-1 (or the pseudogene TRBV3-2) with TRBJ1-4; 8 bases align to TRBD1. Germline-derived CDR1 and CDR2 are LGHDT and YNNKEL (reference sequence). Trimming removed 4 bases from V and 0 bases from J; junction bases left unmatched: 4. The CDR3 spans 16 residues. In nucleotides, the CDR3 is TGTGCCAGCAGCCTTCAGGGGGCAGCAACTAATGAAAAACTGTTTTTT. Its protein product is CASSLQGAATNEKLFF.

The V gene is TRBV7-9, the J gene TRBJ1-1; tentatively, D is TRBD1 (6 bases). The CDR3 extends over 13 amino acids. Trimming removed 3 bases from V and 5 bases from J, with 10 bases in between. CDR1 is SEHNR and CDR2 is FQNEAQ in the germline V gene (reference sequence). Written as DNA, the CDR3 is TGTGCCAGCAGCTTGCAGGGGCGGACTGAAGCTTTCTTT. It specifies CASSLQGRTEAFF.

In DNA form, the CDR3 reads TGCAGCGTTGAAGTACAGGGGTACAATGAGCAGTTCTTC. Translating gives CSVEVQGYNEQFF. This chain links TRBV29-1 with TRBJ2-1; 7 positions match TRBD1. CDR3 length: 13 amino acids. The trim removed 1 base at V and 4 bases at J, leaving 1 base unmatched. Germline CDR1 reads SQVTM; CDR2 reads ANQGSEA.

This chain uses TRBV4-1 with TRBJ1-2; D gene uncertain. Trimming took off 0 bases at V and 4 bases at J, with 12 bases between the two ends. CDR1 and CDR2 from the germline V gene are MGHRA and YSYEKL. This CDR3 is built from 15 residues. Written as DNA, the CDR3 is TGCGCCAGCAGCCAAGACCCCGGGGTTCGCTATGGCTACACCTTC. This codes for CASSQDPGVRYGYTF.

The rearrangement uses TRBV3-1 (or the pseudogene TRBV3-2) and TRBJ1-1; D gene unclear. Germline CDR1 and CDR2: LGHDT and YNNKEL (reference sequence). Trimming shortened V by 0 bases and J by 0 bases, and 11 bases separated the two germline ends. This CDR3 has 16 amino acids. Here the CDR3 reads CASSQDLGRLNTEAFF. CDR3 in DNA: TGTGCCAGCAGCCAAGATCTGGGCAGGCTGAACACTGAAGCTTTCTTT.

The table lists this clone with a count of one. The chain links TRBV28 to TRBJ2-7; 8 bases are a match to TRBD2. Trimming removed 3 bases from V and 4 bases from J; junction bases left unmatched: 11. Germline assignment: CDR1 MDHEN and CDR2 SYDVKM. The CDR3 length is 16 residues. CDR3 in amino acids: CASSLVTGLGLYEQYF. For the CDR3, the DNA is TGTGCCAGCAGTTTGGTAACGGGACTAGGCCTGTACGAGCAGTACTTC.